The entry below gives a single T cell receptor beta chain sequence along with its context. Its antigen remains unknown. The ends were cut back, 3 bases at V and 7 bases at J, with 9 bases in the middle. The CDR3 is 12 residues long. This entry is derived from a study of post-analysis software for immune sequencing data. Across the study: Patients with relapsing-remitting, secondary progressive and progressive-relapsing multiple sclerosis courses were all represented.

Researchers reported that TCR beta cDNA libraries carried unique molecular identifiers. Input amounts of 1 to 10 million T cells were used. These gave 500,000 or so cDNA molecules, so each molecule approximated one T cell. One entry per CDR3 protein, called by TCRdb with MiXCR from the PCR reads. This sample yields around 710,000 distinct CDR3 sequences, of which more than 45% are seen a single time; roughly 4.4% belongs to the top ten. Overall study findings and caveats: The five TRBV segments detected at higher frequency in patients than in controls included TRBV5-6, TRBV5-1 and TRBV20-1. Strong same-batch co-clustering of samples appeared with F measure clustering. In multiple sclerosis, normalized Chao1 diversity was significantly below that of controls.

Material for sequencing was blood. This TCR was sampled from a girl under 18 with multiple sclerosis. The chain carries TRBV12-3 or TRBV12-4 and TRBJ1-2, with D possibly TRBD1 on 5 matching bases. The CDR3 loop reads CASSFLGGGYTF. CDR3 sequence (DNA): TGTGCCAGCAGTTTTCTCGGGGGTGGCTACACCTTC.